Presented here are 18 T cell receptor beta chains from one specimen sequenced in a study of shared clonotypes between healthy human individuals (TCRdb year 2020). Library generation was performed with the immunoSEQ multiplex PCR assay. Drawn from immuneACCESS, this table holds only the in-frame rearrangements with V and J called that TCRdb kept. Clones are partly lost; checked studies trace under half to an unresolved V gene and leave the rest unexplained. Recorded for this sample are around 690,000 clones; less than 95% of them occurred a single time. The ten largest clones add up to 30% to 40% of the sample. Specimen: memory CD8+ T cells from PBMCs. Interpreted using the paper, the cell subset or site label stands for: CD45RO+ cells pooled with CCR7-negative TemRA cells. Receptors were obtained from a man aged 18 to 30 in good health. Some clones in this sample may be carry-over from other donors' samples.

The rearrangement joins TRBV19 to TRBJ1-5; D is unresolved. V lost 7 bases to trimming and J lost 2 bases, with 9 bases between them. Germline lookup yields CDR1 LNHDA and CDR2 SQIVND (reference sequence). The CDR3 spans 13 residues. DNA of the CDR3: TGTGCCAGTACGACAAAGGGCAATCAGCCCCAGCATTTT. Translating it yields CASTTKGNQPQHF.

The rearrangement uses TRBV5-4 and TRBJ2-7, with D possibly TRBD1 on 6 matching bases. Trimming left V 4 bases short and J 6 bases short, with 8 bases between. The germline V gene encodes CDR1 SGHNT and CDR2 YYREEE (reference sequence). The CDR3 is 11 residues long. CDR3 protein: CASSVQGEQYF. DNA for the CDR3: TGTGCCAGCAGCGTACAGGGCGAGCAGTACTTC.

The chain joins TRBV28 to TRBJ1-4, with D unclear. CDR1 is MDHEN and CDR2 is SYDVKM in the germline V gene. Deletions cut 7 bases from V and 3 bases from J, with 9 bases between. CDR3 length equals 13 residues. The CDR3 nucleotides are TGTGCCAGCACCCTCGTTGCTAATGAAAAACTGTTTTTT. Translated, it gives CASTLVANEKLFF. The whole variable domain, remainder taken from reference TRBV28 and TRBJ1-4, is DVKVTQSSRYLVKRTGEKVFLECVQDMDHENMFWYRQDPGLGLRLIYFSYDVKMKEKGDIPEGYSVSREKKERFSLILESASTNQTSMYLCASTLVANEKLFFGSGTQLSVL.

The chain recombines TRBV7-3 with TRBJ2-1; 11 positions match TRBD2. The CDR3 has 16 amino acids. The junction had 10 bases not matched to a gene; V was cut back by 5 bases and J by 7 bases. CDR1 is SGHTA and CDR2 is FQGTGA in the germline V gene. The CDR3 loop reads CASSPTSGSSWNEQFF. The DNA for the CDR3 is TGTGCCAGCAGCCCCACTAGCGGGAGTTCGTGGAATGAGCAGTTCTTC.

The chain is built from TRBV14 and TRBJ2-1; 8 bases map to TRBD1. With V trimmed by 7 bases and J by 4 bases, 12 bases remained unmatched. Per germline, CDR1 SGHDN and CDR2 FVKESK. The CDR3 has 16 amino acids. DNA for the CDR3: TGTGCCAGCAATTCCCTTAAAGGGACAGGTTACAATGAGCAGTTCTTC. This sequence encodes CASNSLKGTGYNEQFF.

Note on this clone: Other DNA sequences in the sample encode the same CDR3. As DNA, the CDR3 is TGTGCCAGCAGTTCCGGGACAGGGGTATCCTACGAGCAGTACTTC. This sequence encodes CASSSGTGVSYEQYF. This sequence joins TRBV28 and TRBJ2-7; TRBD1 agrees at 10 bases. Germline values: CDR1 MDHEN, CDR2 SYDVKM. The CDR3 runs 15 residues. V dropped 4 bases and J dropped 1; count of bases not matched to a gene: 4.

The J gene is TRBJ2-7, the V gene TRBV7-6, with TRBD2 identical over 8 bases. This CDR3 has 15 residues. V was clipped by 5 bases and J by 0 bases; unmatched bases: 6. The germline V gene encodes CDR1 SGHVS and CDR2 FNYEAQ. CDR3 loop: CASSERLALSYEQYF. The CDR3 DNA follows: TGTGCCAGCAGCGAGAGACTAGCGCTCTCCTACGAGCAGTACTTC.

This chain connects TRBV19 to TRBJ2-1, with a possible D match to TRBD2 (6 bases). V lost 5 bases, J lost 5 bases, and 19 bases lay in between. Germline CDR1 is LNHDA and CDR2 is SQIVND (reference sequence). The CDR3 runs 16 residues. CDR3 DNA sequence: TGTGCCAGTAGTCTCTTCGGGGGAGGAGCGAACAATGAGCAGTTCTTC. Its protein is CASSLFGGGANNEQFF.

The CDR3 loop reads CASSPSTSGSDTQYF. The DNA of the CDR3 is TGTGCCAGCTCACCTTCGACTAGCGGGAGTGATACGCAGTATTTT. The chain is built from TRBV18 and TRBJ2-3; 12 nucleotides line up with TRBD2. Germline loops: CDR1 KGHSH, CDR2 LQKENI. V lost 3 bases to trimming and J lost 6 bases; unmatched junction nucleotides: 4. The CDR3 spans 15 residues.

The chain links TRBV9 to TRBJ2-7; a weak D match, TRBD1 (6 bases). Germline-derived CDR1 and CDR2 are SGDLS and YYNGEE. This CDR3 comprises 16 residues. The germline V and J ends were trimmed by 4 bases and 1 base, with 18 bases remaining between them. The CDR3 sequence: CASSPHHGTLSYEQYF. CDR3 nucleotides: TGTGCCAGCAGCCCTCACCACGGGACACTATCCTACGAGCAGTACTTC.

The rearrangement joins TRBV27 to TRBJ2-1, with D perhaps TRBD1 (7 bases). This CDR3 comprises 14 residues. V was cut by 0 bases and J by 15 bases, with 18 bases left in between. CDR1 and CDR2 (germline): MNHEY, SMNVEV (reference sequence). This CDR3 reads CASSLSAAGGGLFF. CDR3 coding DNA: TGTGCCAGCAGTTTATCGGCTGCAGGGGGAGGCTTGTTCTTC.

The rearrangement uses TRBV4-3 and TRBJ2-1; 11 bases line up with TRBD2. The CDR3 totals 16 residues. V dropped 4 bases and J dropped 8; count of bases not matched to a gene: 10. CDR1 is LGHNA, CDR2 YSLEER, per germline. This chain's CDR3 is CASSRKIAGGPDEQFF. For the CDR3, the DNA is TGCGCCAGCAGCCGAAAAATAGCGGGAGGGCCGGATGAGCAGTTCTTC.

This chain uses TRBV7-8 with TRBJ1-4; unclear D gene. V shed 1 base and J shed 6 bases, with 15 bases lying between them. The CDR3 totals 16 residues. The germline gives CDR1 SGHVS, CDR2 FQNEAQ. In DNA form, the CDR3 reads TGTGCCAGCAGCTTAGGCATAGCGGACGGAGATGAAAAACTGTTTTTT. Amino acids: CASSLGIADGDEKLFF.

This clone was counted at least ten times. The sample carries other DNA sequences with the same CDR3. The V gene is TRBV9, the J gene TRBJ2-7; the D gene could be TRBD1 or TRBD2 (5 bases each). Trimming removed 3 bases at V and 2 bases at J, with 9 bases between. This CDR3 has 13 residues. CDR1 and CDR2 from the germline V gene are SGDLS and YYNGEE. The CDR3 DNA sequence: TGTGCCAGCAGCGGTCAGGGACCCTACGAGCAGTACTTC. This encodes CASSGQGPYEQYF.

The chain carries TRBV4-1 and TRBJ2-5; D not resolved. The germline gives CDR1 MGHRA, CDR2 YSYEKL. V was cut by 1 base and J by 7 bases, with 7 bases left in between. This CDR3 comprises 12 residues. The CDR3 coding sequence is TGCGCCAGCAGCCAAGGATATACGACCCAGTACTTC. Its protein is CASSQGYTTQYF.

CDR3 residues: CASSSGTGMNTEAFF. CDR3 bases: TGTGCCAGCAGCTCCGGGACAGGAATGAACACTGAAGCTTTCTTT. The chain combines TRBV11-3 with TRBJ1-1; 8 bases align to TRBD1. The junction had 4 bases not matched to a gene; V was cut back by 4 bases and J by 0 bases. Germline CDR1 and CDR2: SGHNT and YENEEA. The length of the CDR3 is 15 residues.

This chain links TRBV28 with TRBJ1-5; D unresolved. V was trimmed by 2 bases and J by 5 bases, leaving 16 bases between them. This CDR3 comprises 16 residues. CDR1 is MDHEN, CDR2 SYDVKM, per germline. DNA for the CDR3: TGTGCCAGCAGTTTAGTTGAGGGCTTTACCCATCAGCCCCAGCATTTT. Translating it yields CASSLVEGFTHQPQHF.

This rearrangement joins TRBV27 to TRBJ1-5; D gene uncertain. The V and J ends lost 5 bases and 2 bases respectively, with 13 bases between them. This CDR3 has 15 amino acids. Per the germline V gene, CDR1 is MNHEY and CDR2 is SMNVEV (reference sequence). The CDR3 loop reads CASSTGVMGNQPQHF. CDR3 coding DNA: TGTGCCAGCAGTACCGGGGTTATGGGCAATCAGCCCCAGCATTTT.